The next 32 T cell receptor beta chains were all read from a single sample in a study of T cell responses to AZD1222 COVID-19 vaccine. The data were produced by immunoSEQ multiplex PCR, yet TCRdb's version contains in-frame clones alone and is incomplete. The table includes fewer than 120,000 clones, about 87% detected once. The sequenced sample was peripheral blood, obtained on day 0 of AZD1222 vaccination. The receptor source for this set is an adult in good health.

The chain employs TRBV24-1 and TRBJ2-7, with D tentatively TRBD1 (5 bases). Trimming pared 9 bases from V and 5 bases from J, leaving 16 bases between. This CDR3 region has 13 residues. The germline gives CDR1 KGHDR, CDR2 SFDVKD. The CDR3 nucleotides are TGTGCCACCGGGGCCCGGACCACCAACGAGCAGTACTTC. It specifies CATGARTTNEQYF.

The chain joins TRBV7-9 to TRBJ1-2, with no clear D. This CDR3 has 14 residues. Germline V lookup: CDR1 SEHNR, CDR2 FQNEAQ (reference sequence). Trimming removed 3 bases from V and 6 bases from J, with 14 bases in between. In nucleotides, the CDR3 is TGTGCCAGCAGCTTGGCGGGCGCGGTGGATGGCTACACCTTC. Protein: CASSLAGAVDGYTF.

The chain has TRBV6-2 or TRBV6-3 and TRBJ1-6; D remains unclear. This CDR3 is built from 14 residues. V was clipped by 3 bases and J by 10 bases, with 13 bases between them. Looked up from germline, CDR1 is MNHEY and CDR2 is SVGEGT. CDR3 amino acids: CASSYDGVWSPLHF. The DNA of the CDR3 is TGTGCCAGCAGTTATGACGGGGTTTGGTCACCCCTCCACTTT.

The chain links TRBV7-6 to TRBJ2-7, with D hard to call. The V end was cut by 4 bases, the J end by 4 bases, with 11 bases between. The CDR3 has 13 residues. Germline V gene data show CDR1 as SGHVS and CDR2 as FNYEAQ. In DNA, the CDR3 is TGTGCCAGCAGCTCTGGACCCAAATACGAGCAGTACTTC. Translated: CASSSGPKYEQYF.

The chain joins TRBV6-5 to TRBJ2-1, with 8 nucleotides matching TRBD2. V trimming: 6 bases; J trimming: 8 bases; junction bases outside the gene matches: 12. Germline V gene data show CDR1 as MNHEY and CDR2 as SVGAGI. This CDR3 spans 15 amino acids. CDR3 residues: CASSTGTSSSDEQFF. CDR3 DNA sequence: TGTGCCAGCAGCACCGGGACTAGTTCCTCGGATGAGCAGTTCTTC.

The chain couples TRBV3-1 (or the pseudogene TRBV3-2) to TRBJ2-7; 9 bases align to TRBD1. With 3 bases clipped from V and 4 bases from J, the junction kept 4 bases outside the gene matches. This CDR3 comprises 14 residues. Germline CDR1 LGHDT, CDR2 YNNKEL (reference sequence). CDR3 in DNA: TGTGCCAGCAGCCATACAGGGGGCAAGTACGAGCAGTACTTC. This codes for CASSHTGGKYEQYF.

The V gene is TRBV19, the J gene TRBJ1-4, with 10 bases matching TRBD1. Unmatched junction bases numbered 17, after V lost 6 bases and J lost 7 bases. Germline-derived CDR1 and CDR2 are LNHDA and SQIVND (reference sequence). This CDR3 contains 18 residues. Here the CDR3 DNA reads TGTGCCAGTAGGGGATTACCGGGACAGGGGATGATTGGTGAAAAACTGTTTTTT. This gives the protein CASRGLPGQGMIGEKLFF. Based on the CDR3 plus reference TRBV19 and TRBJ1-4, the full variable domain is DGGITQSPKYLFRKEGQNVTLSCEQNLNHDAMYWYRQDPGQGLRLIYYSQIVNDFQKGDIAEGYSVSREKKESFPLTVTSAQKNPTAFYLCASRGLPGQGMIGEKLFFGSGTQLSVL.

This chain joins TRBV7-8 and TRBJ1-5, with a possible D match to TRBD1 (5 bases). The V gene's germline CDR1 is SGHVS and CDR2 FQNEAQ. The V gene lost 1 base and the J gene lost 4 bases, with 20 bases spanning the gap. The length of the CDR3 is 18 residues. CDR3 region: CASSLGLSRGGSNQPQHF. In DNA form, the CDR3 reads TGTGCCAGCAGCTTAGGATTGAGTCGGGGGGGATCAAATCAGCCCCAGCATTTT.

This rearrangement joins TRBV19 to TRBJ1-3; a possible D gene is TRBD1 (6 bases). V was cut by 6 bases and J by 2 bases, with 14 bases left in between. The germline V gene encodes CDR1 LNHDA and CDR2 SQIVND (reference sequence). The CDR3 runs 15 residues. The CDR3 sequence is CASRANTGTGNTIYF. CDR3 coding DNA: TGTGCCAGTAGAGCTAATACAGGGACTGGAAACACCATATATTTT.

J is TRBJ1-5 and V is TRBV5-1; TRBD1 is a possible D gene (6 bases). The CDR3 has 15 amino acids. The germline V and J ends were trimmed by 1 base and 4 bases, with 12 bases remaining between them. The germline V gene has CDR1 SGHRS and CDR2 YFSETQ. The CDR3 DNA reads as TGCGCCAGCAGCTTGACAGGGCTAGGTAATCAGCCCCAGCATTTT. It yields the protein CASSLTGLGNQPQHF. The full variable domain, completed using reference TRBV5-1 and TRBJ1-5, is KAGVTQTPRYLIKTRGQQVTLSCSPISGHRSVSWYQQTPGQGLQFLFEYFSETQRNKGNFPGRFSGRQFSNSRSEMNVSTLELGDSALYLCASSLTGLGNQPQHFGDGTRLSIL.

The chain links TRBV5-1 to TRBJ1-2; 9 positions match TRBD1. The germline CDR1 and CDR2 sequences are SGHRS and YFSETQ. The CDR3 length is 15 residues. The V gene end was trimmed by 5 bases and the J gene end by 2 bases; junction bases not matched to a gene: 7. The DNA of the CDR3 is TGCGCCAGCAGTCGGACAGGGGATCCGAACTATGGCTACACCTTC. Translation gives CASSRTGDPNYGYTF.

The chain links TRBV6-1 to TRBJ1-5; D remains unclear. Looked up from germline, CDR1 is MNHNS and CDR2 is SASEGT. The V gene lost 0 bases and the J gene lost 5 bases, with 11 bases spanning the gap. The CDR3 spans 15 residues. The CDR3 bases are TGTGCCAGCAGTGAAGCGTTTACCAGACATCAGCCCCAGCATTTT. Its translation: CASSEAFTRHQPQHF.

This sequence joins TRBV19 and TRBJ2-2, with TRBD1 identical over 12 bases. Trimming cost V 3 bases and J 6 bases; bases outside gene matches: 2. CDR1 is LNHDA, CDR2 SQIVND, per germline (reference sequence). CDR3 length: 15 residues. CDR3 coding DNA: TGTGCCAGTAGTATTGGGACAGGGGGCCCCGGGGAGCTGTTTTTT. Encoded protein: CASSIGTGGPGELFF.

The gene calls are TRBV12-3 or TRBV12-4 and TRBJ2-7; D is ambiguous. The V end was cut by 4 bases, the J end by 6 bases, with 13 bases between. The CDR3 runs 13 residues. Here the CDR3 reads CASSSLGPGEQYF. The DNA of the CDR3 is TGTGCCAGCAGTTCCCTGGGCCCGGGCGAGCAGTACTTC.

V usage is TRBV27 and J usage is TRBJ1-2; perhaps TRBD1 as D (5 bases). Trimming stripped 5 bases from V and 8 bases from J, with 12 bases between. CDR3 length: 12 amino acids. Germline CDR1 reads MNHEY; CDR2 reads SMNVEV (reference sequence). The CDR3 coding sequence is TGTGCCAGCAGTGCCCGGGAGGGGGGCTACACCTTC. Protein product: CASSAREGGYTF.

This chain uses TRBV11-2 with TRBJ2-4; TRBD2 matches 8 bases. The J segment lost 0 bases and the V segment lost 4 bases, leaving 14 bases of the junction unmatched. The CDR3 runs 19 residues. Germline loops: CDR1 SGHAT, CDR2 FQNNGV. Written as DNA, the CDR3 is TGTGCCAGCAGCTCCCGTACTGGCGGGAGGCGACTAGCCAAAAACATTCAGTACTTC. The encoded protein is CASSSRTGGRRLAKNIQYF.

This rearrangement joins TRBV6-6 to TRBJ2-2; D may be TRBD1 or TRBD2 (5 bases each). Per the germline V gene, CDR1 is MNHNY and CDR2 is SVGAGI (reference sequence). The CDR3 sequence is 14 residues long. V lost 2 bases and J 7 bases, leaving 11 bases between the germline ends. CDR3 sequence reads: CASSYGGVGGELFF. CDR3 bases: TGTGCCAGCAGTTACGGGGGTGTCGGCGGGGAGCTGTTTTTT.

The chain couples TRBV7-2 to TRBJ2-5, with D possibly being TRBD1 (6 bases). The CDR3 runs 15 residues. Trimming left V 5 bases short and J 2 bases short, with 15 bases between. Germline lookup yields CDR1 SGHTA and CDR2 FQGNSA. DNA of the CDR3: TGTGCCAGCAGCCCAAAGACAGGTTTTCAAGAGACCCAGTACTTC. It yields the protein CASSPKTGFQETQYF.

The rearrangement uses TRBV7-9 and TRBJ2-3, with 7 positions matching TRBD1. Germline-derived CDR1 and CDR2 are SEHNR and FQNEAQ (reference sequence). The CDR3 sequence is 14 residues long. The V segment lost 5 bases and the J segment 3 bases; nucleotides outside the gene matches: 5. For the CDR3, the DNA is TGTGCCAGCAGCGGGGGACAGAAAACAGATACGCAGTATTTT. Translated: CASSGGQKTDTQYF.

CDR3 sequence (DNA): TGTGCCAGTACACTTGACAGGTCCTCTGGAAACACCATATATTTT. Translated: CASTLDRSSGNTIYF. The chain carries TRBV6-5 and TRBJ1-3, with a possible D match to TRBD1 (6 bases). V gave up 9 bases and J gave up 0 bases, with 15 bases separating them. This CDR3 has 15 residues. The V gene's germline CDR1 is MNHEY and CDR2 SVGAGI.

This clone has a handful of counts. The V call is TRBV5-5, the J call TRBJ1-2; D remains unclear. Trimming removed 4 bases at V and 3 bases at J, with 13 bases between. This CDR3 region has 14 residues. Germline lookup yields CDR1 SGHKS and CDR2 YYEKEE (reference sequence). The DNA of the CDR3 is TGTGCCAGCAGCATGGGCCGAAGAGACTATGGCTACACCTTC. It translates to CASSMGRRDYGYTF.

The chain employs TRBV30 and TRBJ1-1; a weak D match, TRBD1 (6 bases). The germline V gene has CDR1 GTSNPN and CDR2 SVGIG (reference sequence). The CDR3 is made up of 13 amino acids. V gave up 2 bases and J gave up 2 bases, with 9 bases separating them. The CDR3 DNA sequence: TGTGCCTGGAGTACGGACAGTAACACTGAAGCTTTCTTT. This translates into CAWSTDSNTEAFF.

The chain is built from TRBV5-6 and TRBJ1-2, with TRBD1 matching 8 bases. V shed 4 bases, J shed 4 bases, and the junction held 6 bases outside the gene matches. This CDR3 is built from 14 residues. CDR1 and CDR2 from the germline V gene are SGHDT and YYEEEE. The CDR3 nucleotides are TGTGCCAGCAGCGCGACAGGGGACCTCTATGGCTACACCTTC. This sequence encodes CASSATGDLYGYTF.

DNA for the CDR3: TGTGCCAGCAGTCCTGAGAGCGCCTATGGCTACACCTTC. It yields the protein CASSPESAYGYTF. The chain carries TRBV28 and TRBJ1-2; D not resolved. V lost 5 bases and J lost 4, with 11 bases in between. The CDR3 runs to 13 residues. CDR1 is MDHEN and CDR2 is SYDVKM in the germline V gene.

This rearrangement joins TRBV19 to TRBJ1-2, with TRBD1 identical over 8 bases. V shed 7 bases, J shed 6 bases, and the junction held 16 bases outside the gene matches. This CDR3 contains 16 residues. Germline V gene lookup returns CDR1 LNHDA and CDR2 SQIVND (reference sequence). This CDR3 reads CASIYSAGTGFDGYTF. DNA of the CDR3: TGTGCCAGTATTTACTCCGCCGGGACAGGCTTTGATGGCTACACCTTC.

This clone was found a few times. The rearrangement uses TRBV10-2 and TRBJ1-4, with D unclear. V was clipped by 6 bases and J by 8 bases, with 13 bases between them. The germline V gene encodes CDR1 WSHSY and CDR2 SAAADI. CDR3 length: 13 amino acids. The CDR3 DNA sequence: TGCGCCAGCAGGACCCCAGGCGGAGAAAAACTGTTTTTT. Amino acids: CASRTPGGEKLFF.

The table lists this clone with a few counts. The chain combines TRBV5-1 with TRBJ1-6, with D possibly matching TRBD1 (6 bases). With 2 bases removed from V and 9 bases from J, the gap between germline ends came to 24 bases. This CDR3 is built from 18 residues. Germline CDR1 and CDR2: SGHRS and YFSETQ. The CDR3 nucleotides read TGCGCCAGCAGCTTCATACCCCGGAGGACAGCTTTATCTTCACCCCTCCACTTT. This sequence encodes CASSFIPRRTALSSPLHF. Looking up the rest from reference TRBV5-1 and TRBJ1-6 gives the full variable domain: KAGVTQTPRYLIKTRGQQVTLSCSPISGHRSVSWYQQTPGQGLQFLFEYFSETQRNKGNFPGRFSGRQFSNSRSEMNVSTLELGDSALYLCASSFIPRRTALSSPLHFGNGTRLTVT.

The V and J genes are TRBV2 and TRBJ1-1; D unresolved. The germline gives CDR1 SNHLY, CDR2 FYNNEI. This CDR3 contains 12 residues. Between the trimmed V and J ends, which lost 6 bases and 0 bases, there was a span of 5 bases. The CDR3: CASRLLNTEAFF. As DNA, the CDR3 is TGTGCCAGCAGACTTCTGAACACTGAAGCTTTCTTT.

V gene TRBV11-2 combines with J gene TRBJ1-6; a possible D gene is TRBD1 (6 bases). Trimming took off 5 bases at V and 3 bases at J, with 11 bases between the two ends. The germline gives CDR1 SGHAT, CDR2 FQNNGV. The CDR3 is 15 amino acids. CDR3 region: CASSRRQVYNSPLHF. The CDR3 nucleotides are TGTGCCAGCAGCCGCAGACAGGTCTATAATTCACCCCTCCACTTT.

CDR3 DNA sequence: TGCAGCGTTACAGGGGGAAACACCATATATTTT. Translation gives CSVTGGNTIYF. The chain carries TRBV29-1 and TRBJ1-3, with a possible D match to TRBD1 (6 bases). V gave up 5 bases and J gave up 4 bases, with 6 bases separating them. This CDR3 comprises 11 residues. The V gene's germline CDR1 is SQVTM and CDR2 ANQGSEA.

For the CDR3, the DNA is TGTGCCAGCAGTTTAGGATCCGTGAACACTGAAGCTTTCTTT. Amino acids: CASSLGSVNTEAFF. The genes are TRBV27 and TRBJ1-1, with D hard to call. Germline CDR1 MNHEY, CDR2 SMNVEV (reference sequence). This CDR3 is built from 14 residues. Between the trimmed V and J ends, which lost 2 bases and 0 bases, there was a span of 7 bases.

The chain recombines TRBV3-1 (or the pseudogene TRBV3-2) with TRBJ2-6; 9 bases agree with TRBD1. Germline V gene data show CDR1 as LGHDT and CDR2 as YNNKEL (reference sequence). The CDR3 is made up of 19 amino acids. V shed 4 bases, J shed 4 bases, and the junction held 14 bases outside the gene matches. The CDR3 spells CASSPRTGGQGSGANVLTF. Here the CDR3 DNA reads TGTGCCAGCAGCCCCCGAACGGGGGGACAGGGATCGGGGGCCAACGTCCTGACTTTC.